This T cell receptor beta chain was recovered during a study of blood T cell repertoires in COVID-19. Across the study: Samples taken during acute and convalescent COVID-19 were collected in the United States, Italy and Spain. T cells, B-cell-depleted T cells, or PBMCs provided the cDNA or gDNA that served as material.

Authors' data handling: Amplifying reference gene primers gave estimates of nucleated cell counts. Using immunoSEQ multiplex PCR, the repertoire was profiled, and TCRdb retains in-frame clones only, with some absent. The DNA was the basis for D and trimming; V, J and clone size are from that table. The sample records around 190,000 clones, roughly 84% being singletons. This clone was recorded only once. Individuals drawn from around 25 US areas were about 18 to 95 years old. With 1 base removed from V and 7 bases from J, the gap between germline ends came to 13 bases. The CDR3 covers 15 residues. Germline CDR1 SGHTA, CDR2 FQGNSA.

The chain employs TRBV7-2 and TRBJ1-4; D unresolved. The sequenced sample consisted of PBMCs or T cells enriched from blood (not recorded which). This clonotype originated in a woman in her 30s who had been exposed to COVID-19. CDR3 residues: CASSLDGSEVEKLFF. The DNA for the CDR3 is TGTGCCAGCAGCTTAGATGGGAGCGAGGTTGAAAAACTGTTTTTT.